These 27 T cell receptor beta chains were all obtained from the same sample, sequenced in a study of T cell repertoires in cytomegalovirus infection. These receptors' antigens are unknown. From the reads, TCRdb called clonotypes with MiXCR, one entry per CDR3 protein. The sample shows about 500,000 distinct CDR3 sequences, roughly 34% of them seen only once. Sequencing used cultured PBMCs, obtained from culture after CMV antigen stimulation. The receptors were sampled from a human donor in good health (CMV status not recorded). Some clones in this sample may be carry-over from other donors' samples.

The genes are TRBV24-1 and TRBJ2-1; 9 bases match TRBD2. Per the germline V gene, CDR1 is KGHDR and CDR2 is SFDVKD. The ends lost 3 bases at V and 3 bases at J; junction bases unmatched: 2. This CDR3 comprises 15 residues. CDR3 sequence reads: CATSDLAGNYNEQFF. The CDR3 DNA follows: TGTGCCACCAGTGATCTAGCGGGAAACTACAATGAGCAGTTCTTC.

This rearrangement joins TRBV27 to TRBJ2-7, with a possible D match to TRBD2 (5 bases). CDR1 MNHEY and CDR2 SMNVEV come from the germline V gene (reference sequence). Trimming removed 5 bases at V and 4 bases at J, with 9 bases between. There are 12 residues in the CDR3. CDR3 DNA: TGTGCCAGCAGTAGTACTAGTTACGAGCAGTACTTC. Translated, it gives CASSSTSYEQYF.

This clonotype was detected only once. The DNA for the CDR3 is TGTGCCATCAGCAAGGACAGCCTTGACAATGAGCAGTTCTTC. Protein sequence: CAISKDSLDNEQFF. The chain is built from TRBV10-3 and TRBJ2-1, with D possibly matching TRBD1 (6 bases). The length of the CDR3 is 14 residues. Germline V gene data show CDR1 as ENHRY and CDR2 as SYGVKD. Trimming took 6 bases from V and 5 from J, leaving 14 bases between them.

This chain links TRBV20-1 with TRBJ1-1; D unresolved. Germline V lookup: CDR1 DFQATT, CDR2 SNEGSKA (reference sequence). With 0 bases removed from V and 5 bases from J, the gap between germline ends came to 13 bases. CDR3 length: 14 amino acids. As DNA, the CDR3 is TGCAGTGCTAGAGATCCAGCAATTGAAACTGAAGCTTTCTTT. It codes for CSARDPAIETEAFF.

This sequence joins TRBV20-1 and TRBJ1-1; no clear D. V lost 1 base, J lost 6 bases, and 12 bases lay in between. Germline lookup yields CDR1 DFQATT and CDR2 SNEGSKA (reference sequence). The CDR3 spans 13 residues. The CDR3 sequence is CSARGSGGAEAFF. CDR3 bases: TGCAGTGCTAGAGGGTCGGGAGGAGCTGAAGCTTTCTTT.

The V gene is TRBV28, the J gene TRBJ1-1; 11 bases line up with TRBD1. This CDR3 region has 14 residues. With V trimmed by 5 bases and J by 12 bases, 11 bases remained unmatched. Germline CDR1 and CDR2: MDHEN and SYDVKM. This CDR3 is CASSHYLGTGGPFF. In nucleotides, the CDR3 is TGTGCCAGCAGTCACTACCTCGGGACAGGGGGACCTTTCTTT.

This rearrangement joins TRBV10-2 to TRBJ1-6, with D perhaps TRBD1 (5 bases). V was pared by 2 bases and J by 5 bases, with 7 bases between. Per the germline V gene, CDR1 is WSHSY and CDR2 is SAAADI. The CDR3 consists of 14 residues. CDR3 amino acids: CASSETGDNSPLHF. The CDR3, as DNA: TGCGCCAGCAGTGAGACAGGAGATAATTCACCCCTCCACTTT.

This clonotype has a handful of counts. This chain links TRBV4-1 with TRBJ2-1; 15 positions match TRBD2. Germline CDR1 reads MGHRA; CDR2 reads YSYEKL. CDR3 size: 19 residues. J gave up 0 bases and V 4 bases, and 7 bases lay outside the gene matches. In DNA, the CDR3 is TGCGCCAGCAGCCTGCGGACTAGCGGGAGGGGTAGCTCCTACAATGAGCAGTTCTTC. The encoded protein is CASSLRTSGRGSSYNEQFF.

The chain couples TRBV9 to TRBJ1-5, with D perhaps matching TRBD1 (6 bases). The CDR3 sequence is 13 residues long. Germline V CDR1 and CDR2: SGDLS, YYNGEE. The V end was cut by 2 bases, the J end by 11 bases, with 14 bases between. CDR3 DNA: TGTGCCAGCAGCGTCGAGAGCCAGGGGTCCCAGCATTTT. Amino acid sequence: CASSVESQGSQHF. Full variable domain (rest looked up from reference TRBV9 and TRBJ1-5): DSGVTQTPKHLITATGQRVTLRCSPRSGDLSVYWYQQSLDQGLQFLIQYYNGEERAKGNILERFSAQQFPDLHSELNLSSLELGDSALYFCASSVESQGSQHFGDGTRLSIL.

This clonotype was detected only once. The CDR3 spells CASKNRGTEAFF. The CDR3 coding sequence is TGTGCCAGCAAAAACAGGGGCACTGAAGCTTTCTTT. The V call is TRBV6-6, the J call TRBJ1-1, with 7 nucleotides matching TRBD1. In germline, CDR1 is MNHNY, CDR2 SVGAGI (reference sequence). The CDR3 length is 12 residues. With V trimmed by 7 bases and J by 4 bases, 3 bases remained unmatched.

The rearrangement links TRBV19 to TRBJ2-1; TRBD2 matches 16 bases. CDR3 length: 19 amino acids. Germline V gene lookup returns CDR1 LNHDA and CDR2 SQIVND (reference sequence). J was trimmed by 9 bases and V by 7 bases; bases with no gene match: 18. This CDR3 is CASTKLPGLAGGPGPEQFF. In nucleotides, the CDR3 is TGTGCCAGTACCAAGCTCCCGGGACTAGCGGGAGGGCCCGGCCCTGAGCAGTTCTTC.

The gene calls are TRBV6-2 or TRBV6-3 and TRBJ2-7; 9 nucleotides agree with TRBD2. Germline V gives CDR1 MNHEY, CDR2 SVGEGT. With 6 bases clipped from V and 3 bases from J, the junction kept 9 bases outside the gene matches. The CDR3 is 15 amino acids. The CDR3 protein is CASSRIAGEVYEQYV. For the CDR3, the DNA is TGTGCCAGCAGCCGTATAGCGGGAGAGGTCTACGAGCAGTACGTC.

CDR3 DNA: TGTGCCAGCAGCCGCTCCTCGGACAGGGCCAACACCGGGGAGCTGTTTTTT. This gives the protein CASSRSSDRANTGELFF. The V call is TRBV7-2, the J call TRBJ2-2; 8 bases align to TRBD1. CDR1 and CDR2 from the germline V gene are SGHTA and FQGNSA. V lost 5 bases, J lost 2 bases, and 10 bases stayed unmatched. The CDR3 has 17 residues.

This clonotype was counted many times. The chain has TRBV7-2 and TRBJ1-6; D unresolved. The V end lost 7 bases, the J end lost 7 bases, and 17 bases lay between the germline ends. Per the germline V gene, CDR1 is SGHTA and CDR2 is FQGNSA. CDR3 length equals 15 residues. CDR3 coding DNA: TGTGCCAGCACCCTGGGGAGCCAAGGGAATTCACCCCTCCACTTT. Amino acids: CASTLGSQGNSPLHF.

A few counts support this clonotype. This rearrangement joins TRBV12-3 or TRBV12-4 to TRBJ1-5; D uncertain. CDR3 size: 12 residues. Trimming shortened V by 5 bases and J by 15 bases, and 17 bases separated the two germline ends. DNA of the CDR3: TGTGCCAGCAGTCTTCAAACATCCAAACGGCATTTT. Translated: CASSLQTSKRHF.

This clonotype was counted only a few times. The chain recombines TRBV24-1 with TRBJ2-5; D possibly corresponds to TRBD2 (5 bases). The germline V gene encodes CDR1 KGHDR and CDR2 SFDVKD. Trimming removed 0 bases from V and 5 bases from J, with 12 bases in between. The CDR3 has 15 amino acids. The CDR3 sequence: CATSDLHRGAETQYF. In nucleotides, the CDR3 is TGTGCCACCAGTGATTTGCATCGGGGAGCGGAGACCCAGTACTTC.

In the case of this clonotype: Given a much more abundant clone one base away, this may be a read error. This chain links TRBV7-8 with TRBJ2-1; unclear D gene. V lost 11 bases, J lost 8 bases, and 10 bases lay in between. The CDR3 sequence is 10 residues long. The V gene's germline CDR1 is SGHVS and CDR2 FQNEAQ. The CDR3 DNA follows: TGTGCCTCCGTTAACGATGAGCAGTTCTTC. Its protein is CASVNDEQFF.

This clonotype was found once. The chain has TRBV27 and TRBJ2-7; D unresolved. Trimming took off 0 bases at V and 4 bases at J, with 10 bases between the two ends. Per the germline V gene, CDR1 is MNHEY and CDR2 is SMNVEV (reference sequence). This CDR3 is built from 14 residues. The CDR3 nucleotides read TGTGCCAGCAGTTTATCGTTCAGATCGTACGAGCAGTACTTC. This encodes CASSLSFRSYEQYF.

The chain joins TRBV6-8 to TRBJ2-3, with 11 bases lining up with TRBD2. Per germline, CDR1 MNHGY and CDR2 SAAAGT. The CDR3 is made up of 18 amino acids. The J segment lost 5 bases and the V segment lost 0 bases, leaving 10 bases of the junction unmatched. The CDR3 sequence: CASSYSYPTSGMGDTQYF. In DNA, the CDR3 is TGTGCCAGCAGTTACTCGTATCCGACTAGCGGGATGGGAGATACGCAGTATTTT.

V is TRBV25-1 and J is TRBJ1-6; D gene uncertain. Germline CDR1 MGHDK, CDR2 SYGVNS. The germline V and J ends were trimmed by 7 bases and 8 bases, with 6 bases remaining between them. The CDR3 is 11 residues long. CDR3 region: CASTGHSPLHF. The CDR3 DNA follows: TGTGCCAGCACTGGGCATTCACCCCTCCACTTT.

This clonotype came up a few times. The rearrangement uses TRBV6-1 and TRBJ2-5, with D perhaps TRBD1 (6 bases). Germline lookup yields CDR1 MNHNS and CDR2 SASEGT. This CDR3 is built from 15 residues. With 2 bases removed from V and 1 base from J, the gap between germline ends came to 11 bases. The CDR3 sequence: CASSERQASQETQYF. The CDR3 DNA follows: TGTGCCAGCAGTGAACGACAGGCCTCCCAAGAGACCCAGTACTTC.

The genes are TRBV7-9 and TRBJ2-3; D not resolved. This CDR3 is built from 16 residues. The V end lost 1 base, the J end lost 0 bases, and 11 bases lay between the germline ends. Germline CDR1 reads SEHNR; CDR2 reads FQNEAQ (reference sequence). DNA for the CDR3: TGTGCCAGCAGCTTAGAGGGTAGCACGAGCACAGATACGCAGTATTTT. Its translation is CASSLEGSTSTDTQYF.

The chain couples TRBV11-2 to TRBJ2-7; possible D gene TRBD2, 6 bases. V gave up 1 base and J gave up 2 bases, with 15 bases separating them. Germline lookup yields CDR1 SGHAT and CDR2 FQNNGV. The CDR3 has 16 residues. The CDR3: CASSLGGGATTYEQYV. The CDR3 coding sequence is TGTGCCAGCAGCTTAGGTGGCGGGGCTACTACCTACGAGCAGTACGTC.

This clonotype was picked up a small number of times. The chain recombines TRBV6-2 or TRBV6-3 with TRBJ2-3, with 11 bases matching TRBD1. The CDR3 contains 16 residues. Trimming took 0 bases from V and 4 from J; bases not matched to a gene: 3. Looked up from germline, CDR1 is MNHEY and CDR2 is SVGEGT. The DNA of the CDR3 is TGTGCCAGCAGTTACTCGATGGGACAGGGGGCAGATACGCAGTATTTT. This sequence encodes CASSYSMGQGADTQYF.

The J gene is TRBJ2-3, the V gene TRBV20-1, with 11 nucleotides matching TRBD2. The J segment lost 2 bases and the V segment lost 4 bases, leaving 5 bases of the junction unmatched. Germline CDR1 and CDR2: DFQATT and SNEGSKA (reference sequence). CDR3 length: 15 residues. CDR3 sequence reads: CSATLLAGATDTQYF. CDR3 sequence (DNA): TGCAGTGCTACTCTACTAGCGGGAGCCACAGATACGCAGTATTTT.

V usage is TRBV9 and J usage is TRBJ1-1; D uncertain. Between the trimmed V and J ends, which lost 2 bases and 0 bases, there was a span of 8 bases. This CDR3 comprises 14 residues. CDR1 SGDLS and CDR2 YYNGEE come from the germline V gene. The DNA of the CDR3 is TGTGCCAGCAGCGTCCAGGAGATGAACACTGAAGCTTTCTTT. It encodes CASSVQEMNTEAFF.

DNA of the CDR3: TGTGCCAGCAGAAAGGGAGAGACAGCCTCGGCTGGCTACACCTTC. This encodes CASRKGETASAGYTF. The chain links TRBV2 to TRBJ1-2, with D maybe TRBD1 (5 bases). Trimming shortened V by 6 bases and J by 7 bases, and 21 bases separated the two germline ends. CDR1 and CDR2 (germline): SNHLY, FYNNEI. The CDR3 contains 15 residues.